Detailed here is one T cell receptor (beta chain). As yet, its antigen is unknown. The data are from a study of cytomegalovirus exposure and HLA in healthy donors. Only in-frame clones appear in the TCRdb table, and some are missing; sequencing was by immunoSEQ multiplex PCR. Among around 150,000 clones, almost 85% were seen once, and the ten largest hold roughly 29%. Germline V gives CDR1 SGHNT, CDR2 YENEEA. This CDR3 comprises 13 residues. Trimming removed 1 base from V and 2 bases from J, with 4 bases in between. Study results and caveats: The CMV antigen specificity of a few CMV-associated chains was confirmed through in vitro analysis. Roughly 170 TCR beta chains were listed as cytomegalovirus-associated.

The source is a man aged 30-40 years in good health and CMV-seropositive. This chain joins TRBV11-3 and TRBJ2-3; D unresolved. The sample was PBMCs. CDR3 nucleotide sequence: TGTGCCAGCAGCTTAGTCTACACAGATACGCAGTATTTT. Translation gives CASSLVYTDTQYF.